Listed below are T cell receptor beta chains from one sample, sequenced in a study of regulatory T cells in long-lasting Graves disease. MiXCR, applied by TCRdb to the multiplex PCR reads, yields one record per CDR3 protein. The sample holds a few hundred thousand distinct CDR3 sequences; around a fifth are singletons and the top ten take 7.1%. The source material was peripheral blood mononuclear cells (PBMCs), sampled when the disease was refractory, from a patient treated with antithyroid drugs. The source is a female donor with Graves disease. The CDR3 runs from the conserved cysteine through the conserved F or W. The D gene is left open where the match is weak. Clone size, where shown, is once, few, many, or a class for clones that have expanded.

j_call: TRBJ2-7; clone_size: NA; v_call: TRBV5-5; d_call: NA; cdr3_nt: TGTGCCAGCAGCTTGGGCCCCGGGGGCCGGACCTACGAGCAGTACTTC; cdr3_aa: CASSLGPGGRTYEQYF
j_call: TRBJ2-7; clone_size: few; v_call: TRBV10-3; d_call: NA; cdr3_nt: TGTGCCATCAGGGACTCGGACGAGCAGTACTTC; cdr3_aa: CAIRDSDEQYF
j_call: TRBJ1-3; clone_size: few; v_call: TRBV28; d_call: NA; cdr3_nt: TGTACCAGCAGCCTGTCCGGTTCTAGAAACACCATATATTTT; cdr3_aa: CTSSLSGSRNTIYF
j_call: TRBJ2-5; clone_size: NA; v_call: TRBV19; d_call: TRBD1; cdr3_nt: TGTGCCAGTAGTATTTACAGGGGCGGAGAGACCCAGTACTTC; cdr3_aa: CASSIYRGGETQYF
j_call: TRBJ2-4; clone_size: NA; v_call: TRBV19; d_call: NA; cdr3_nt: TGTGCCAGTAGTATAGTTGGTGGGCAGATAGTGCTAGCCAAAAACATTCAGTACTTC; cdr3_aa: CASSIVGGQIVLAKNIQYF
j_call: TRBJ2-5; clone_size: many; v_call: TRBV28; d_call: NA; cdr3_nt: TGTGCCAGCAGTTTATGGGCTAGCGCGAGACTCCAAGAGACCCAGTACTTC; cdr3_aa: CASSLWASARLQETQYF
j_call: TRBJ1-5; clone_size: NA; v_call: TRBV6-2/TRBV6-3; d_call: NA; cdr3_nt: TGTGCCAGCAGTCATGGGAGGGGAAGCAATCAGCCCCAGCATTTT; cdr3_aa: CASSHGRGSNQPQHF
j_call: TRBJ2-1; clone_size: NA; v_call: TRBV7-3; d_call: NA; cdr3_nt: TGTGCCAGCAGCCGACGAACTAGTTCTAGTGAGCAGTTCTTC; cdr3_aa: CASSRRTSSSEQFF
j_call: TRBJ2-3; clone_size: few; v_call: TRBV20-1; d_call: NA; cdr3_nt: TGCAGTGCTAGAGGAGGGGGGAGCACAGATACGCAGTATTTT; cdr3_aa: CSARGGGSTDTQYF
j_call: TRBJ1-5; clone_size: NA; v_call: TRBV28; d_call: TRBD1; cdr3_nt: TGTGCCAGCAGTTTTCCGGGACAGGAAAGCGCTCAGCCCCAGCATTTT; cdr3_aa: CASSFPGQESAQPQHF
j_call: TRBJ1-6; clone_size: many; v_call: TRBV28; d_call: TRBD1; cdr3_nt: TGTGCCAGTTGCTCGCGGACAGGGCACTCACCCCTCCACTTT; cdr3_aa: CASCSRTGHSPLHF
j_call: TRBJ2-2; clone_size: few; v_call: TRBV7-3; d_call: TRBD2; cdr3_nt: TGTGCCAGCAGCTTAAGACTAGCGGCGAACACCGGGGAGCTGTTTTTT; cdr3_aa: CASSLRLAANTGELFF
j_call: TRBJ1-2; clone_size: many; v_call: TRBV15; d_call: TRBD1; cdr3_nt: TGTGCCACCAGCAGAGTTGGGACAGGATATGGCTACACCTTC; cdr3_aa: CATSRVGTGYGYTF
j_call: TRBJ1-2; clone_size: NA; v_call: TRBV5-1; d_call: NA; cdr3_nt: TGCGCCAGCACCCCCGCGAACGGGGATGTGGGCTACACCTTC; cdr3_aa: CASTPANGDVGYTF
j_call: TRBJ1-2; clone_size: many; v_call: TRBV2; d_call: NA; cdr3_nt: TGTGCCAGCAGTGTCGAGGCAGAGTATGGCTACACCTTC; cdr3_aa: CASSVEAEYGYTF
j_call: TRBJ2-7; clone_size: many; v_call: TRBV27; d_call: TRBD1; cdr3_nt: TGTGCCAGCAGTTTATGGCCTCCGGGACAGGGGGCCTACGAGCAGTACTTC; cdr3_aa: CASSLWPPGQGAYEQYF
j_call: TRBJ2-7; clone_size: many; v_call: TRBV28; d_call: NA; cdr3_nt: TGTGCCAGCAGTAGGACGGGACGGTTCTACGAGCAGTACTTC; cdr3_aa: CASSRTGRFYEQYF
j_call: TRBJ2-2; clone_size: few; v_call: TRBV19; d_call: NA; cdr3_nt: TGTGCCAGTAGTATAGATCCAGCTAGTAGCGGGGAGCTGTTTTTT; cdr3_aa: CASSIDPASSGELFF
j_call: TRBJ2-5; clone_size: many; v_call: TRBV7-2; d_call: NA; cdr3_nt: TGTGCCAGCAGCCAATTTGCTCAGGCCGTTAGGGAGACCCAGTACTTC; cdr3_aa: CASSQFAQAVRETQYF
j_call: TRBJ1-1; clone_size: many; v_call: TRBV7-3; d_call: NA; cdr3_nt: TGTGCCAGTCATCTGGGGGAGATCAACACTGAAGCTTTCTTT; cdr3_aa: CASHLGEINTEAFF
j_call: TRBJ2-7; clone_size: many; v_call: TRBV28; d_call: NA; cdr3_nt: TGTGCCAGCAGTTTAATAGGGACGGCTCGAAACGAGCAGTACTTC; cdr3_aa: CASSLIGTARNEQYF
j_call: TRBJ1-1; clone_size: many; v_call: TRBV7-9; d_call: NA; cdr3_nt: TGTGCCAGCAGCTTAGGGACGAACACTGAAGCTTTCTTT; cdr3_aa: CASSLGTNTEAFF
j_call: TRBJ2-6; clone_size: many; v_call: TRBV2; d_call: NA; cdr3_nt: TGTGCCAGCAGGCCGGGACATTGGCGCTCTGGGGCCAACGTCCTGACTTTC; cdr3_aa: CASRPGHWRSGANVLTF
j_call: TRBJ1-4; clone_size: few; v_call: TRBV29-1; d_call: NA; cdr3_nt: TGCACAAAACGGGGGATTGATGAATTCCCGTTT; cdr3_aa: CTKRGIDEFPF
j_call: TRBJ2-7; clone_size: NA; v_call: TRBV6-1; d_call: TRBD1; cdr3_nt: TGTGCCAGCAGCCGCGCCGGGACAGCCTACGAGCAGTACTTC; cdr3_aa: CASSRAGTAYEQYF
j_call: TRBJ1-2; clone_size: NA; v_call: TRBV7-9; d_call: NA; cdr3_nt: TGTGCCAGCAGCTCTGCGTGGGCTAGAACCGGGAGTTATGGCTACACCTTC; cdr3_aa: CASSSAWARTGSYGYTF
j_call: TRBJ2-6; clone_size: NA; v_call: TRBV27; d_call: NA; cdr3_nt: TGTGCCAGCAGTCCAGTTACTGGGGCCAACGTCCTGACTTTC; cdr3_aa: CASSPVTGANVLTF
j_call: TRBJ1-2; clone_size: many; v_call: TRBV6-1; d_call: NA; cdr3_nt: TGTGCCAGCAGCGGGCCGGACAGAAGCTATGGCTACACCTTC; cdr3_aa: CASSGPDRSYGYTF
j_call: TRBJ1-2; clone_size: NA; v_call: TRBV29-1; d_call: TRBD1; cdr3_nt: TGCAGCGTTGAAGATCGGCAGGGGGGTGGCTACACCTTC; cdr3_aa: CSVEDRQGGGYTF